This T cell receptor (beta chain) comes out of a study of T-cell memory formation after mild COVID-19. V lost 1 base and J lost 12, with 10 bases in between. The CDR3 covers 13 residues. Germline values: CDR1 SGHTA, CDR2 FQGNSA. TCRdb reanalysed the 5' RACE reads using MiXCR and keeps one entry per CDR3 protein. The sample contains around 200,000 distinct CDR3 sequences, 10% of which appear only once. The clonotype was recovered from a man aged 18 to 29 who had mild COVID-19 (a few samples of this study predate the infection). Cell type and time point are not known. Sequencing was performed on PBMCs or a T cell subset sorted from them (not recorded which). V is TRBV7-2 and J is TRBJ1-6; D unresolved. In nucleotides, the CDR3 is TGTGCCAGCAGCTTAGGCATAACGGGACCCCTCCACTTT. Translated, it gives CASSLGITGPLHF.